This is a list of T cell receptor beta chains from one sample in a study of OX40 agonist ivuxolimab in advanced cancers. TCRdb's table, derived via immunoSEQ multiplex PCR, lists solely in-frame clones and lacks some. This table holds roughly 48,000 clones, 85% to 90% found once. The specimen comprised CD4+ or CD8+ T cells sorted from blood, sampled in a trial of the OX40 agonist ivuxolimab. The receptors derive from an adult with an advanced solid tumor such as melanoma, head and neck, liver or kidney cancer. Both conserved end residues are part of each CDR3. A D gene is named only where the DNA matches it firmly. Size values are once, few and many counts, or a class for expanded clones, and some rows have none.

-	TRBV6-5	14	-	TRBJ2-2	TGTGCCAGCACATATGGGGAGAGCACCGGGGAGCTGTTTTTT	CASTYGESTGELFF
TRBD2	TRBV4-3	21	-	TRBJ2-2	TGCGCCAGCAGCCAAACCCAACCGGGGACTAGCGGGGCCGCGGACACCGGGGAGCTGTTTTTT	CASSQTQPGTSGAADTGELFF
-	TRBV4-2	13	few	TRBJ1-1	TGTGCCAGCAGCCAAAAGGGGGGGACTGAAGCTTTCTTT	CASSQKGGTEAFF
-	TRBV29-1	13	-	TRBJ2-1	TGCAGCGTTGAAAGGGGCCGACCAAATGAGCAGTTCTTC	CSVERGRPNEQFF
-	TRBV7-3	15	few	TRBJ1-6	TGTGCCAGCAGCTTGGGTGCGGGACTCAGGTCACCCCTCCACTTT	CASSLGAGLRSPLHF
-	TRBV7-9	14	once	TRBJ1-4	TGTGCCAGCAGCTTTAAGGGCAGGAATGAAAAACTGTTTTTT	CASSFKGRNEKLFF
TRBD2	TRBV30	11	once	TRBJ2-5	TGTGCCTGGATGGGAGGGCAGACCCAGTACTTC	CAWMGGQTQYF
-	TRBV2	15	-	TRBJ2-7	TGTGCCAGCAGTGAAAACTACGGGAGAATCTACGAGCAGTACTTC	CASSENYGRIYEQYF
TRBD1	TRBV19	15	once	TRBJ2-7	TGTGCCAGTAGTACCCCGGACAGGGAGGTAGCCGAGCAGTACTTC	CASSTPDREVAEQYF
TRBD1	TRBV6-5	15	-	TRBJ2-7	TGTGCCAGCACCTCAACAGGGACAGGAGCCTACGAGCAGTACTTC	CASTSTGTGAYEQYF
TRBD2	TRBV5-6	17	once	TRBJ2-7	TGTGCCAGCAGCTCGGAGGGTAGCGGGTTGAGCTCCTACGAGCAGTACTTC	CASSSEGSGLSSYEQYF